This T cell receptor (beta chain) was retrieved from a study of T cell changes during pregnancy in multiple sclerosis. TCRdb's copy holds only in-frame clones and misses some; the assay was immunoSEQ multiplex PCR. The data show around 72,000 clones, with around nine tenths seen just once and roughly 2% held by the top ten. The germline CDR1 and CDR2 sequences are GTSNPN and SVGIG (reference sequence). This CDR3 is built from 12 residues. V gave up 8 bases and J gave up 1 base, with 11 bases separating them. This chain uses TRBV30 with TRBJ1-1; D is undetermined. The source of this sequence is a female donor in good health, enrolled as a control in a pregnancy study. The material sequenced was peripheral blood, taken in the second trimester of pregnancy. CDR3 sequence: CARLVRNTEAFF. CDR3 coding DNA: TGTGCCCGACTCGTTAGGAACACTGAAGCTTTCTTT.